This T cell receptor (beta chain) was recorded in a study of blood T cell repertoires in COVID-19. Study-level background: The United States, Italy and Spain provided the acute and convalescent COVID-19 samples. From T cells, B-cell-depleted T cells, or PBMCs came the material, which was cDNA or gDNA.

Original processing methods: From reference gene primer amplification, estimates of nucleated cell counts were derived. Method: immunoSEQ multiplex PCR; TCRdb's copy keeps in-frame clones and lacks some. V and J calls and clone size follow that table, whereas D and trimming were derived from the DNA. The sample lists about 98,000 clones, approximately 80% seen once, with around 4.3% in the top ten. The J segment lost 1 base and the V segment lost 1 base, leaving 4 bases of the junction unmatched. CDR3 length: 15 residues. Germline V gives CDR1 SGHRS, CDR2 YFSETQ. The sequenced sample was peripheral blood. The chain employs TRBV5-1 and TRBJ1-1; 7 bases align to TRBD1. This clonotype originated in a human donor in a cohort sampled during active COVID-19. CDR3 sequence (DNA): TGCGCCAGCAGCTTGTCATGGACAGGGAACACTGAAGCTTTCTTT. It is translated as CASSLSWTGNTEAFF.